Listed here are 21 T cell receptor beta chains from one sample, sequenced in a study of blood T cell repertoires in COVID-19. Method: immunoSEQ multiplex PCR; TCRdb's copy keeps in-frame clones and lacks some. The sample includes 250,000 to 350,000 clones, 89% of them seen just once. The source material was peripheral blood. Receptors were obtained from a man aged 18 to 29 who had recovered from COVID-19.

CDR3 nucleotides: TGTGCCAGCAGTTCAGGGGACTACGAGCAGTACTTC. Translated, it gives CASSSGDYEQYF. V usage is TRBV12-3 or TRBV12-4 and J usage is TRBJ2-7, with D maybe TRBD1 (6 bases). V was cut by 4 bases and J by 3 bases, with 7 bases left in between. This CDR3 spans 12 amino acids.

This clone has just one count. The V call is TRBV11-3, the J call TRBJ2-1, with a tentative D call TRBD2 (6 bases). CDR3 length: 13 residues. Germline CDR1 and CDR2: SGHNT and YENEEA. Trimming pared 4 bases from V and 10 bases from J, leaving 14 bases between. DNA for the CDR3: TGTGCCAGCAGCTCCCAGGGCAGCGGGGAGCAGTTCTTC. Translating it yields CASSSQGSGEQFF. Supplemented by reference TRBV11-3 and TRBJ2-1, the full variable domain reads EAGVVQSPRYKIIEKKQPVAFWCNPISGHNTLYWYLQNLGQGPELLIRYENEEAVDDSQLPKDRFSAERLKGVDSTLKIQPAELGDSAVYLCASSSQGSGEQFFGPGTRLTVL.

This chain joins TRBV19 and TRBJ2-1; 13 bases agree with TRBD2. The V gene end was trimmed by 8 bases and the J gene end by 2 bases; junction bases not matched to a gene: 9. The CDR3 sequence is 17 residues long. Germline assignment: CDR1 LNHDA and CDR2 SQIVND (reference sequence). DNA of the CDR3: TGTGCCAGTGTCGTTATAGGGACTAGCGGGACCTACAATGAGCAGTTCTTC. It yields the protein CASVVIGTSGTYNEQFF.

This chain joins TRBV29-1 and TRBJ2-1; 14 bases match TRBD2. Germline values: CDR1 SQVTM, CDR2 ANQGSEA. This CDR3 is 15 amino acids long. Germline trimming cut 6 bases from V and 7 bases from J; bases unmatched to any gene: 8. The CDR3 DNA follows: TGCAGCGTCCCCGGGACTAGCGGGGGCCGTAATGAGCAGTTCTTC. This gives the protein CSVPGTSGGRNEQFF.

The rearrangement links TRBV5-1 to TRBJ2-5, with D maybe TRBD2 (6 bases). Germline V gene data show CDR1 as SGHRS and CDR2 as YFSETQ. The CDR3 is 17 amino acids. V was clipped by 4 bases and J by 1 base, with 20 bases between them. Here the CDR3 reads CASSHPRGGVPQETQYF. The CDR3 DNA follows: TGCGCCAGCAGCCATCCCCGGGGCGGGGTCCCCCAAGAGACCCAGTACTTC.

The J gene is TRBJ1-2, the V gene TRBV5-1; 8 bases agree with TRBD1. Germline CDR1 and CDR2: SGHRS and YFSETQ. CDR3 length equals 15 residues. The V gene end was trimmed by 4 bases and the J gene end by 3 bases; junction bases not matched to a gene: 8. The CDR3 DNA reads as TGCGCCAGCAGCACCATCCTACAGGGGGACTATGGCTACACCTTC. Amino acid sequence: CASSTILQGDYGYTF.

The rearrangement links TRBV6-5 to TRBJ1-5, with D perhaps TRBD1 (5 bases). CDR1 MNHEY and CDR2 SVGAGI come from the germline V gene. This CDR3 region has 14 residues. V was pared by 8 bases and J by 4 bases, with 15 bases between. CDR3: CASGRQLLNQPQHF. The CDR3 nucleotides are TGTGCCAGCGGAAGACAGCTTCTAAATCAGCCCCAGCATTTT.

The chain combines TRBV3-1 (or the pseudogene TRBV3-2) with TRBJ1-5; D perhaps matches TRBD1 (6 bases). The V gene's germline CDR1 is LGHDT and CDR2 YNNKEL (reference sequence). The V end was cut by 0 bases, the J end by 4 bases, with 10 bases between. The CDR3 extends over 15 amino acids. CDR3: CASSQDVTGNQPQHF. CDR3 nucleotides: TGTGCCAGCAGCCAAGATGTCACAGGGAATCAGCCCCAGCATTTT.

The chain combines TRBV30 with TRBJ1-6, with D maybe TRBD1 (5 bases). Germline values: CDR1 GTSNPN, CDR2 SVGIG (reference sequence). V dropped 3 bases and J dropped 7 bases, with 19 bases sitting between them. This CDR3 has 16 residues. The CDR3: CAWSRTIGHQNSPLHF. CDR3 in DNA: TGTGCCTGGAGCCGAACTATAGGACACCAAAATTCACCCCTCCACTTT.

V and J are TRBV19 and TRBJ2-7; the D gene is possibly TRBD2 (6 bases). The CDR3 has 15 amino acids. The germline V and J ends were trimmed by 3 bases and 2 bases, with 14 bases remaining between them. Looked up from germline, CDR1 is LNHDA and CDR2 is SQIVND (reference sequence). CDR3 DNA: TGTGCCAGTAGTATGTCGGCGGGACCCCCCTACGAGCAGTACTTC. Translating gives CASSMSAGPPYEQYF.

This chain uses TRBV7-2 with TRBJ1-2; possible D gene TRBD1, 6 bases. The V end lost 10 bases, the J end lost 3 bases, and 15 bases lay between the germline ends. Germline V gene sequence: CDR1 SGHTA, CDR2 FQGNSA. The CDR3 spans 13 residues. The CDR3 DNA sequence: TGTGCCACTCTCGCGGGGGGCGACTATGGCTACACCTTC. Protein product: CATLAGGDYGYTF.

The V call is TRBV12-3 or TRBV12-4, the J call TRBJ1-2; tentative D call: TRBD1 (5 bases). Trimming pared 2 bases from V and 7 bases from J, leaving 11 bases between. The CDR3 is 13 amino acids. CDR3 amino acids: CASSLQLGPGYTF. In DNA form, the CDR3 reads TGTGCCAGCAGTTTACAGCTGGGGCCTGGCTACACCTTC.

This chain uses TRBV6-5 with TRBJ1-5, with 7 bases lining up with TRBD1. The V segment lost 1 base and the J segment 0 bases; nucleotides outside the gene matches: 0. The CDR3 extends over 15 amino acids. CDR1 is MNHEY, CDR2 SVGAGI, per germline. The CDR3 protein is CASSYWDSSNQPQHF. The CDR3 DNA reads as TGTGCCAGCAGTTACTGGGACAGTAGCAATCAGCCCCAGCATTTT.

This chain uses TRBV10-3 with TRBJ2-7; 14 bases are shared with TRBD2. J gave up 6 bases and V 7 bases, and 8 bases lay outside the gene matches. Germline lookup yields CDR1 ENHRY and CDR2 SYGVKD. The CDR3 loop spans 15 amino acids. The CDR3 DNA follows: TGTGCCATCACCCCGGGACTAGCGGGAGTCGGCGAGCAGTACTTC. This sequence encodes CAITPGLAGVGEQYF.

This chain joins TRBV7-9 and TRBJ2-7; 8 bases match TRBD1. Germline assignment: CDR1 SEHNR and CDR2 FQNEAQ (reference sequence). This CDR3 is built from 19 residues. The junction had 19 bases not matched to a gene; V was cut back by 4 bases and J by 2 bases. CDR3 sequence: CASSSGQGAFDFRAYEQYF. CDR3 bases: TGTGCCAGCAGCTCTGGACAGGGAGCCTTCGACTTCCGAGCCTACGAGCAGTACTTC.

The chain couples TRBV12-3 or TRBV12-4 to TRBJ1-2, with 7 bases identical to TRBD1. V was pared by 6 bases and J by 8 bases, with 6 bases of the junction left unmatched. The CDR3 is 12 residues long. This CDR3 reads CASSPDREGYTF. CDR3 coding DNA: TGTGCCAGCAGCCCCGACAGGGAGGGCTACACCTTC.

The chain carries TRBV2 and TRBJ1-4; tentative D call: TRBD1 (6 bases). The CDR3 has 13 amino acids. Looked up from germline, CDR1 is SNHLY and CDR2 is FYNNEI. Trimming removed 10 bases from V and 7 bases from J, with 16 bases in between. CDR3 coding DNA: TGTGCCACTCAGAGGGGGTTAGGTGAAAAACTGTTTTTT. It translates to CATQRGLGEKLFF.

V gene TRBV13 combines with J gene TRBJ2-5, with D maybe TRBD1 (6 bases). This CDR3 spans 14 amino acids. CDR1 and CDR2 (germline): PRHDT, FYEKMQ (reference sequence). V lost 5 bases and J lost 3, with 13 bases in between. CDR3 residues: CASSHLDREETQYF. The CDR3 nucleotides read TGTGCCAGCAGCCACCTGGACAGAGAAGAGACCCAGTACTTC.

This chain links TRBV5-5 with TRBJ2-2, with TRBD2 as a possible D gene (5 bases). This CDR3 has 14 amino acids. V was trimmed by 6 bases and J by 6 bases, leaving 15 bases between them. In germline, CDR1 is SGHKS, CDR2 YYEKEE (reference sequence). DNA of the CDR3: TGTGCCAGCACCGAACTAGAACCCTCCGGGGAGCTGTTTTTT. This codes for CASTELEPSGELFF.

The chain has TRBV5-1 and TRBJ1-1, with a tentative D call TRBD1 (6 bases). CDR1 is SGHRS and CDR2 is YFSETQ in the germline V gene. The CDR3 totals 12 residues. V shed 4 bases and J shed 2 bases, with 6 bases lying between them. The CDR3 loop is CASSGTNTEAFF. Written as DNA, the CDR3 is TGCGCCAGCAGCGGGACAAACACTGAAGCTTTCTTT.

The chain carries TRBV30 and TRBJ1-3; no reliable D call. CDR1 and CDR2 (germline): GTSNPN, SVGIG (reference sequence). The CDR3 extends over 16 amino acids. The V end lost 2 bases, the J end lost 2 bases, and 16 bases lay between the germline ends. Here the CDR3 reads CAWSHSPGGTGNTIYF. In nucleotides, the CDR3 is TGTGCCTGGAGTCATAGCCCAGGAGGTACTGGAAACACCATATATTTT.